The source of this T cell receptor (beta chain) is a study of cytomegalovirus exposure and HLA in healthy donors. Study conclusions and caveats: When presence/absence was analysed, sequencing depth was taken to be roughly uniform across donors. Associated with HLA alleles at 0.05 false discovery rate in a later analysis were over 15,000 TCR beta sequences.

60 Vbeta and 13 Jbeta primers were used in PCR. Sequencing was performed with immunoSEQ multiplex PCR; in TCRdb, only in-frame clones are kept and a portion is missing. The table has fewer than 90,000 clones, more than 70% seen once. With regard to this clone: Its antigen is unidentified.

Germline loops: CDR1 MNHEY, CDR2 SMNVEV (reference sequence). Trimming removed 2 bases from V and 2 bases from J; junction bases left unmatched: 8. CDR3 length equals 18 residues. The source is a man aged 25 to 45 in good health and CMV-seronegative. The chain is built from TRBV27 and TRBJ2-3; 12 positions match TRBD2. The sequenced sample consisted of PBMCs. Here the CDR3 DNA reads TGTGCCAGCAGTTTACAATCCCTAGCGGGGGGGAACACAGATACGCAGTATTTT. It yields the protein CASSLQSLAGGNTDTQYF.